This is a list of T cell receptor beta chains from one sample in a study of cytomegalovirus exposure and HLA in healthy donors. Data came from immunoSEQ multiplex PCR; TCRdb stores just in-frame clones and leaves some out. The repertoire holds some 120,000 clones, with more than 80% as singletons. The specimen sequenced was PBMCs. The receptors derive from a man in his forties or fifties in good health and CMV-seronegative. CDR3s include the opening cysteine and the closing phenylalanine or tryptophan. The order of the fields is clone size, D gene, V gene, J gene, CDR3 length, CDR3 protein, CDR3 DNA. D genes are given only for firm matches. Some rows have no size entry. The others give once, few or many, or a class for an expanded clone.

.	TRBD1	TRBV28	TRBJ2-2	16	CASSRMRDRASGELFF	TGTGCCAGCAGTAGAATGCGGGACAGGGCTTCCGGGGAGCTGTTTTTT
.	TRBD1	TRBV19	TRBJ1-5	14	CASRTGTAGQPQHF	TGTGCCAGTAGGACAGGGACGGCAGGTCAGCCCCAGCATTTT
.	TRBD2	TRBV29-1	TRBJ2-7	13	CSVAPLTSGEQYF	TGCAGCGTAGCGCCACTGACTAGCGGCGAGCAGTACTTC
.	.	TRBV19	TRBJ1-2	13	CASSIETGMGYTF	TGTGCCAGTAGTATAGAGACGGGAATGGGCTACACCTTC
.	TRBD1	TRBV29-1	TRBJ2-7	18	CSVAGSGQGLPSSYEQYF	TGCAGCGTTGCTGGGTCCGGACAGGGCCTACCCAGCTCCTACGAGCAGTACTTC
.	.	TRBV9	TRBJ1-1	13	CASSGGRTTEAFF	TGTGCCAGCAGTGGGGGCAGGACCACTGAAGCTTTCTTT
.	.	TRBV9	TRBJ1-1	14	CASSVRGMNTEAFF	TGTGCCAGCAGCGTCAGGGGCATGAACACTGAAGCTTTCTTT
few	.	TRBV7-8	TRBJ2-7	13	CASSFEAPYEQYF	TGTGCCAGCAGCTTCGAAGCTCCCTACGAGCAGTACTTC
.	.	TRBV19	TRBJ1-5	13	CASSIELNQPQHF	TGTGCCAGTAGTATTGAGCTCAATCAGCCCCAGCATTTT
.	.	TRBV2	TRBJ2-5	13	CAGQSGQRETQYF	TGTGCCGGACAGAGTGGACAGAGGGAGACCCAGTACTTC
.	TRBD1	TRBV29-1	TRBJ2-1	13	CSAPGQGSNEQFF	TGCAGCGCACCGGGACAGGGATCTAATGAGCAGTTCTTC
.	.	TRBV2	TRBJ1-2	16	CVSRTNGGLPGGGYTF	TGTGTCAGCAGAACGAACGGAGGACTCCCGGGCGGAGGCTACACCTTC
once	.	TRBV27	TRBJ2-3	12	CASSPRTDTQYF	TGTGCCAGCAGTCCTCGCACAGATACGCAGTATTTT
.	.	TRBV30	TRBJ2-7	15	CAWTPIDSLRYEQYF	TGTGCCTGGACTCCAATCGACAGCCTCCGCTACGAGCAGTACTTC
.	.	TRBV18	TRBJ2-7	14	CASSPPRPTYEQYF	TGTGCCAGCTCACCACCGAGGCCAACCTACGAGCAGTACTTC
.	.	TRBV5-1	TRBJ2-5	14	CASSPGQGRETQYF	TGCGCCAGCAGCCCTGGGCAGGGTCGGGAGACCCAGTACTTC
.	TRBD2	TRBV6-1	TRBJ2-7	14	CASSLRTSGYEQYF	TGTGCCAGCAGCCTCCGGACTAGCGGGTACGAGCAGTACTTC
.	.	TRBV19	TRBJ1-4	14	CASSYRRGREKLFF	TGTGCCAGTAGTTACAGGAGGGGACGTGAAAAACTGTTTTTT
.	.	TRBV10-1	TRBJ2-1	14	CASSESRGINEQFF	TGCGCCAGCAGTGAGTCGAGAGGGATCAATGAGCAGTTCTTC
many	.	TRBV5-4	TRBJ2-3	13	CASSFSRDNTQYF	TGTGCCAGCAGCTTTTCCAGGGATAATACGCAGTATTTT
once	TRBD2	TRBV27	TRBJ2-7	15	CASKTGLAGVDEQYF	TGTGCCAGCAAAACGGGACTAGCGGGAGTCGACGAGCAGTACTTC
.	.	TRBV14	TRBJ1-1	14	CASSLNLVDAGAFF	TGTGCCAGCAGCCTTAACCTGGTTGACGCGGGAGCTTTCTTT
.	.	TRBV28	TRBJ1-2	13	CASTYGGGSGYTF	TGTGCCAGCACCTACGGCGGGGGGAGCGGCTACACCTTC
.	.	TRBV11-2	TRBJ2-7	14	CASSSRRGFNEQYF	TGTGCCAGCAGCTCGCGGCGGGGTTTCAACGAGCAGTACTTC
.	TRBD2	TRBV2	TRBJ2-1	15	CASSGVSGSPNEQFF	TGTGCCAGCAGTGGAGTTAGCGGGAGCCCCAATGAGCAGTTCTTC
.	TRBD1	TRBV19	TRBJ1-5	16	CASSSPGTGIRQPQHF	TGTGCCAGTAGTAGTCCCGGGACAGGGATCCGTCAGCCCCAGCATTTT
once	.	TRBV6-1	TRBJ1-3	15	CASSGQGFSGNTIYF	TGTGCCAGCAGTGGGCAGGGGTTCTCTGGAAACACCATATATTTT
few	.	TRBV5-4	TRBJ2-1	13	CASSLDPSAEQFF	TGTGCCAGCAGCTTGGATCCTAGCGCCGAGCAGTTCTTC
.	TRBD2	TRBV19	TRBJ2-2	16	CASSPPGGASTGELFF	TGTGCCAGTAGTCCTCCGGGAGGGGCGAGCACCGGGGAGCTGTTTTTT
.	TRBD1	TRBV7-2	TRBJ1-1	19	CASSLWVIGQGSMNTEAFF	TGTGCCAGCAGCTTATGGGTAATCGGACAGGGCTCAATGAACACTGAAGCTTTCTTT
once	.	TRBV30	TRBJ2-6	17	CAWTGPGAPSGANVLTF	TGTGCCTGGACCGGTCCAGGTGCCCCATCGGGGGCCAACGTCCTGACTTTC
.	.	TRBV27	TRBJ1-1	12	CASSFVGAEAFF	TGTGCCAGCAGTTTTGTAGGGGCTGAAGCTTTCTTT
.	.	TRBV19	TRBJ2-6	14	CASSLGSGANGLTF	TGTGCCAGTAGTCTCGGTTCTGGGGCCAACGGCCTGACTTTC
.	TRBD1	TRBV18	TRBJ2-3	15	CASSPGTGRTDTQYF	TGTGCCAGCTCACCAGGGACAGGGAGGACAGATACGCAGTATTTT
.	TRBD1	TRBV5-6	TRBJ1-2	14	CASSLRTGYDGYTF	TGTGCCAGCAGCTTGCGGACAGGGTACGATGGCTACACCTTC
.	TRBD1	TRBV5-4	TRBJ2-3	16	CASSFLGGGVTDTQYF	TGTGCCAGCAGCTTTTTAGGGGGCGGTGTGACAGATACGCAGTATTTT
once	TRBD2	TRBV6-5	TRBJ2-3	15	CASSPMTSGRDTQYF	TGTGCCAGCAGTCCAATGACTAGCGGGAGGGATACGCAGTATTTT
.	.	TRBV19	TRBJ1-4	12	CASSPTLEKLFF	TGTGCCAGTAGTCCGACACTTGAAAAACTGTTTTTT
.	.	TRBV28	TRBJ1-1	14	CASSKTAMNTEAFF	TGTGCCAGCAGTAAGACAGCTATGAACACTGAAGCTTTCTTT
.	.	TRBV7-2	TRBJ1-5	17	CASSLDAGGSGNQPQHF	TGTGCCAGCAGCTTAGACGCGGGGGGGTCCGGCAATCAGCCCCAGCATTTT
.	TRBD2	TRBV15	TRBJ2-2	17	CATSSRGTSGGAGELFF	TGTGCCACCAGCAGTCGCGGGACTAGCGGGGGGGCCGGGGAGCTGTTTTTT
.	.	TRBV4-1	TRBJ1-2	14	CASSQEPANYGYTF	TGCGCCAGCAGCCAAGAACCGGCTAACTATGGCTACACCTTC
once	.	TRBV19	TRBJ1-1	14	CASSGGREDTEAFF	TGTGCCAGTAGCGGCGGCAGGGAAGACACTGAAGCTTTCTTT
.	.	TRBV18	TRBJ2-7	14	CASSPSRGGYEQYF	TGTGCCAGCTCACCGTCAAGGGGGGGCTACGAGCAGTACTTC
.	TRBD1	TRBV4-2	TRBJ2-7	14	CASSLSLDRYEQYF	TGTGCCAGCAGCCTTTCCCTGGACAGGTACGAGCAGTACTTC